These 20 T cell receptor beta chains were all obtained from the same sample, sequenced in a study of CD8 T cells in Susac syndrome. The RNA, about 0.5 to 1 ug, was put through reverse transcription using random hexamers. TCRdb used MiXCR to reprocess the immunoSEQ multiplex PCR reads, holding one entry per CDR3 protein. The sample has about 210,000 distinct CDR3 sequences, 90% to 95% seen once; the top ten hold 0.08% to 0.11%. Material: CD4+ T cells from PBMCs. Source of these receptors: a human donor in good health.

This sequence joins TRBV3-1 and TRBJ2-1; TRBD1 matches 9 bases. The ends lost 2 bases at V and 6 bases at J; junction bases unmatched: 8. CDR3 length: 16 residues. Germline V gene sequence: CDR1 LGHDT, CDR2 YNNKEL (reference sequence). The CDR3 region is CASSQSLTGGFNEQFF. The CDR3 DNA is TGTGCCAGCAGCCAAAGCCTGACAGGGGGATTCAATGAGCAGTTCTTC.

The chain carries TRBV20-1 and TRBJ2-1, with 10 bases fitting TRBD2. Trimming took 0 bases from V and 8 from J; bases not matched to a gene: 10. The CDR3 sequence is 16 residues long. Germline CDR1 is DFQATT and CDR2 is SNEGSKA (reference sequence). The CDR3 DNA follows: TGCAGTGCTAGAGATCCTAGCGGGAGTCTGTCGGATGAGCAGTTCTTC. Translating gives CSARDPSGSLSDEQFF.

This chain joins TRBV28 and TRBJ1-2; the D gene is possibly TRBD1 (5 bases). Germline V lookup: CDR1 MDHEN, CDR2 SYDVKM. Trimming pared 7 bases from V and 7 bases from J, leaving 16 bases between. The CDR3 contains 13 residues. The CDR3 spells CASIKGPGSGYTF. The DNA of the CDR3 is TGTGCCAGCATCAAGGGGCCAGGTAGTGGCTACACCTTC.

This clonotype was seen just once. The V and J genes are TRBV27 and TRBJ2-3; D call uncertain. CDR1 and CDR2 from the germline V gene are MNHEY and SMNVEV (reference sequence). V was shortened by 3 bases and J by 1 base, with 11 bases between the two germline ends. There are 15 residues in the CDR3. DNA for the CDR3: TGTGCCAGCAGTTTCGGACCTCTGGGCACAGATACGCAGTATTTT. This sequence encodes CASSFGPLGTDTQYF.

This clonotype appeared a single time. The chain couples TRBV3-1 to TRBJ2-3; D possibly matches TRBD1 or TRBD2 (6 bases each). The V and J ends lost 4 bases and 3 bases respectively, with 14 bases between them. Germline V lookup: CDR1 LGHDT, CDR2 YNNKEL (reference sequence). The CDR3 totals 15 residues. CDR3 amino acids: CASSPRRGSTDTQYF. The CDR3 DNA reads as TGTGCCAGCAGCCCCCGGAGGGGGTCGACAGATACGCAGTATTTT.

The chain links TRBV5-1 to TRBJ1-1, with a tentative D call TRBD1 (5 bases). Trimming took off 4 bases at V and 1 base at J, with 14 bases between the two ends. The V gene's germline CDR1 is SGHRS and CDR2 YFSETQ. CDR3 length: 15 residues. CDR3 residues: CASSLVFTGNTEAFF. CDR3 bases: TGCGCCAGCAGCCTGGTGTTTACAGGGAACACTGAAGCTTTCTTT.

The chain employs TRBV2 and TRBJ2-3; 8 bases align to TRBD1. The V segment lost 8 bases and the J segment 3 bases; nucleotides outside the gene matches: 7. The CDR3 is 14 residues long. The germline CDR1 and CDR2 sequences are SNHLY and FYNNEI. CDR3 sequence (DNA): TGTGCCAGCTGTAGGACAGGGAGGACAGATACGCAGTATTTT. It is translated as CASCRTGRTDTQYF.

V and J are TRBV29-1 and TRBJ2-5; 14 bases match TRBD2. Trimming cost V 7 bases and J 9 bases; bases outside gene matches: 1. Per germline, CDR1 SQVTM and CDR2 ANQGSEA. The CDR3 extends over 11 amino acids. Written as DNA, the CDR3 is TGCAGCGCGGGACTAGCGGGAGCCCAGTACTTC. This gives the protein CSAGLAGAQYF.

The chain employs TRBV7-8 and TRBJ2-7, with D uncertain. The CDR3 sequence is 15 residues long. Germline-derived CDR1 and CDR2 are SGHVS and FQNEAQ. The CDR3 region is CANSPTRQANYEQYV. Here the CDR3 DNA reads TGTGCCAACAGCCCCACGCGGCAGGCCAACTACGAGCAGTACGTC.

The chain has TRBV20-1 and TRBJ2-1, with 10 bases aligning to TRBD2. With 5 bases clipped from V and 8 bases from J, the junction kept 9 bases outside the gene matches. The length of the CDR3 is 14 residues. The germline V gene encodes CDR1 DFQATT and CDR2 SNEGSKA (reference sequence). The CDR3 region is CSALRTSGRDEQFF. CDR3 DNA: TGCAGTGCTCTAAGGACTAGCGGCCGGGATGAGCAGTTCTTC.

The rearrangement links TRBV3-1 to TRBJ1-2; TRBD1 agrees at 8 bases. V gave up 4 bases and J gave up 3 bases; unmatched junction bases: 4. The CDR3 spans 14 residues. Germline CDR1 and CDR2: LGHDT and YNNKEL (reference sequence). The CDR3 DNA reads TGTGCCAGCAGCCGAGCAGGGGGCGACTATGGCTACACCTTC. Its translation: CASSRAGGDYGYTF. The full variable domain, its missing parts supplied by reference TRBV3-1 and TRBJ1-2, is DTAVSQTPKYLVTQMGNDKSIKCEQNLGHDTMYWYKQDSKKFLKIMFSYNNKELIINETVPNRFSPKSPDKAHLNLHINSLELGDSAVYFCASSRAGGDYGYTFGSGTRLTVV.

The gene calls are TRBV3-1 and TRBJ1-4, with 7 bases fitting TRBD1. This CDR3 comprises 16 residues. The germline V gene has CDR1 LGHDT and CDR2 YNNKEL (reference sequence). The V gene end was trimmed by 0 bases and the J gene end by 5 bases; junction bases not matched to a gene: 6. The CDR3 nucleotides read TGTGCCAGCAGCCAAGACGTCGCCAGGGGGAATGAAAAACTGTTTTTT. Translating gives CASSQDVARGNEKLFF.

CDR3: CASTLGRSNQPQHF. Written as DNA, the CDR3 is TGTGCCAGTACCCTGGGGAGAAGCAATCAGCCCCAGCATTTT. The rearrangement joins TRBV19 to TRBJ1-5; D is undetermined. The CDR3 runs to 14 residues. Looked up from germline, CDR1 is LNHDA and CDR2 is SQIVND (reference sequence). V lost 7 bases to trimming and J lost 1 base, with 11 bases between them. Using reference TRBV19 and TRBJ1-5 for the parts outside the CDR3, the full variable domain is DGGITQSPKYLFRKEGQNVTLSCEQNLNHDAMYWYRQDPGQGLRLIYYSQIVNDFQKGDIAEGYSVSREKKESFPLTVTSAQKNPTAFYLCASTLGRSNQPQHFGDGTRLSIL.

The chain is built from TRBV9 and TRBJ1-5; D gene uncertain. The germline V gene encodes CDR1 SGDLS and CDR2 YYNGEE. The CDR3 loop spans 14 amino acids. V lost 4 bases and J 0 bases, leaving 8 bases between the germline ends. The CDR3 sequence is CASSTTGSNQPQHF. CDR3 nucleotides: TGTGCCAGCAGCACCACGGGTAGCAATCAGCCCCAGCATTTT.

V usage is TRBV4-1 and J usage is TRBJ2-4, with 8 bases that match TRBD2. CDR3 length equals 17 residues. Germline values: CDR1 MGHRA, CDR2 YSYEKL. After removal of 4 bases from V and 8 bases from J, the junction contained 16 bases not matched to a gene. CDR3 sequence: CASSLRTSLLGEDIQYF. In DNA form, the CDR3 reads TGCGCCAGCAGCCTACGGACTAGCCTCCTTGGGGAGGACATTCAGTACTTC.

This clonotype is a singleton in its sample. The chain carries TRBV4-3 and TRBJ2-3, with 10 bases aligning to TRBD2. Germline CDR1 LGHNA, CDR2 YSLEER. Trimming removed 3 bases from V and 5 bases from J; junction bases left unmatched: 8. The CDR3 length is 16 residues. CDR3 in amino acids: CASSHISGGAGDTQYF. CDR3 sequence (DNA): TGCGCCAGCAGCCACATAAGCGGGGGGGCGGGAGATACGCAGTATTTT.

This chain links TRBV20-1 with TRBJ2-1, with TRBD2 matching 7 bases. V shed 8 bases, J shed 0 bases, and the junction held 7 bases outside the gene matches. The CDR3 loop spans 14 amino acids. CDR1 and CDR2 (germline): DFQATT, SNEGSKA (reference sequence). The CDR3 DNA reads TGCAGTCCTGAGCGGGAAAACTCCTACAATGAGCAGTTCTTC. Its protein product is CSPERENSYNEQFF.

The chain employs TRBV29-1 and TRBJ1-5; no firm D call. Germline V gives CDR1 SQVTM, CDR2 ANQGSEA. V gave up 3 bases and J gave up 7 bases, with 13 bases separating them. The CDR3 spans 13 residues. The CDR3 region is CSVEALAGQPQHF. The CDR3 nucleotides are TGCAGCGTTGAGGCACTAGCGGGACAGCCCCAGCATTTT.

This chain connects TRBV29-1 to TRBJ2-5; the match to TRBD1 covers 7 bases. Germline lookup yields CDR1 SQVTM and CDR2 ANQGSEA. CDR3 length: 15 residues. V shed 5 bases, J shed 2 bases, and the junction held 11 bases outside the gene matches. CDR3 residues: CSVRILYRGQETQYF. The CDR3 DNA is TGCAGCGTTCGTATCCTCTACAGGGGACAAGAGACCCAGTACTTC.

The chain carries TRBV3-1 and TRBJ2-1; D unresolved. V was pared by 5 bases and J by 5 bases, with 16 bases between. CDR3 length: 15 residues. CDR1 is LGHDT, CDR2 YNNKEL, per germline (reference sequence). CDR3: CASSVTRDLDNEQFF. CDR3 in DNA: TGTGCCAGCAGCGTTACAAGGGATTTGGACAATGAGCAGTTCTTC.